A single sample is the source of the 23 T cell receptor beta chains below, sequenced in a study of blood T cell repertoires in COVID-19 (dated by TCRdb to 2019 to 2021). Preparation of the library involved the immunoSEQ multiplex PCR assay. This immuneACCESS table, as held by TCRdb, lists in-frame sequences with V and J called but not all clones. Of the missing ones, under half trace to an unresolved V gene in checked studies; the others have no known cause. The sample table records some 430,000 clones; roughly 88% of these occur just once. Of the sample, 0.6% to 0.7% is held by the ten largest clones. Specimen: PBMCs or T cells enriched from blood (not recorded which). These receptors were taken from a man younger than 35 who had recovered from COVID-19.

The V call is TRBV5-1, the J call TRBJ2-7; 9 nucleotides line up with TRBD2. Looked up from germline, CDR1 is SGHRS and CDR2 is YFSETQ. The V gene end was trimmed by 4 bases and the J gene end by 4 bases; junction bases not matched to a gene: 6. The CDR3 is made up of 14 amino acids. For the CDR3, the DNA is TGCGCCAGCAGCCCCGGACTAGCGAGTTACGAGCAGTACTTC. The encoded protein is CASSPGLASYEQYF.

The chain carries TRBV30 and TRBJ2-7, with 7 nucleotides matching TRBD1. CDR1 GTSNPN and CDR2 SVGIG come from the germline V gene (reference sequence). Unmatched junction bases numbered 4, after V lost 4 bases and J lost 4 bases. This CDR3 spans 12 amino acids. In DNA, the CDR3 is TGTGCCTGGAACCGACAGGGTTACGAGCAGTACTTC. Protein: CAWNRQGYEQYF.

V and J are TRBV10-3 and TRBJ2-7; D is perhaps TRBD1 (5 bases). The CDR3 length is 14 residues. Germline-derived CDR1 and CDR2 are ENHRY and SYGVKD. V was clipped by 6 bases and J by 0 bases, with 12 bases between them. DNA for the CDR3: TGTGCCATCAGAGGGAAAGACAGCTCCTACGAGCAGTACTTC. Its translation: CAIRGKDSSYEQYF.

The chain has TRBV19 and TRBJ1-5; D is perhaps TRBD1 (5 bases). Germline CDR1 and CDR2: LNHDA and SQIVND (reference sequence). V lost 5 bases to trimming and J lost 13 bases, with 12 bases between them. CDR3 length: 11 amino acids. The CDR3 DNA reads TGTGCCAGTAGTCTGAAGGGGTCTCAGCATTTT. Translated, it gives CASSLKGSQHF.

The chain joins TRBV7-9 to TRBJ1-1, with no clear D. The CDR3 covers 14 residues. V shed 2 bases and J shed 8 bases, with 15 bases lying between them. Germline loops: CDR1 SEHNR, CDR2 FQNEAQ (reference sequence). DNA of the CDR3: TGTGCCAGCAGCTTAAGGTCGGGAACAGACGAAGCTTTCTTT. It yields the protein CASSLRSGTDEAFF.

This clone showed up just once. The chain combines TRBV4-1 with TRBJ1-1; 9 bases align to TRBD1. Germline V gene data show CDR1 as MGHRA and CDR2 as YSYEKL. The V gene end was trimmed by 1 base and the J gene end by 3 bases; junction bases not matched to a gene: 3. The CDR3 sequence is 15 residues long. For the CDR3, the DNA is TGCGCCAGCAGCCAAGTGACAGGGGGGTACACTGAAGCTTTCTTT. This encodes CASSQVTGGYTEAFF.

This chain uses TRBV3-1 (or the pseudogene TRBV3-2) with TRBJ1-2, with a possible D match to TRBD1 (6 bases). Looked up from germline, CDR1 is LGHDT and CDR2 is YNNKEL (reference sequence). The CDR3 contains 14 residues. V was trimmed by 1 base and J by 7 bases, leaving 13 bases between them. The CDR3 DNA is TGTGCCAGCAGCCAAGGGACAGAACCTGGTGGCTACACCTTC. Encoded protein: CASSQGTEPGGYTF.

The J gene is TRBJ1-5, the V gene TRBV10-2, with TRBD1 identical over 7 bases. Trimming took 3 bases from V and 7 from J; bases not matched to a gene: 6. Looked up from germline, CDR1 is WSHSY and CDR2 is SAAADI. The CDR3 length is 14 residues. CDR3 DNA sequence: TGCGCCAGCAGTGACCATCGACAGGGCCAGCCCCAGCATTTT. This gives the protein CASSDHRQGQPQHF.

V usage is TRBV4-2 and J usage is TRBJ2-7, with 8 bases fitting TRBD2. After removal of 0 bases from V and 2 bases from J, the junction contained 9 bases not matched to a gene. This CDR3 has 17 residues. The V gene's germline CDR1 is LGHNA and CDR2 YNFKEQ. CDR3 in amino acids: CASSQDLAREAPYEQYF. The CDR3 region has the DNA TGTGCCAGCAGCCAAGACCTGGCGCGGGAGGCCCCCTACGAGCAGTACTTC.

The CDR3 nucleotides are TGTGCCAGCAGCCAAGATCTGAGGCGCCGAGGCTACACCTTC. Its translation: CASSQDLRRRGYTF. V gene TRBV14 combines with J gene TRBJ1-2; D remains ambiguous. This CDR3 has 14 amino acids. From germline, CDR1 is SGHDN and CDR2 FVKESK. Trimming removed 0 bases at V and 8 bases at J, with 13 bases between.

In its sample, this clone was seen once. The chain uses TRBV30 and TRBJ2-7; 12 bases fit TRBD1. The CDR3 has 14 residues. The V gene end was trimmed by 3 bases and the J gene end by 6 bases; junction bases not matched to a gene: 6. From germline, CDR1 is GTSNPN and CDR2 SVGIG (reference sequence). CDR3 in DNA: TGTGCCTGGAGCGAGGGACAGGGGGCTAGCGAGCAGTACTTC. Residues: CAWSEGQGASEQYF.

V and J are TRBV29-1 and TRBJ2-7; 7 nucleotides agree with TRBD1. There are 12 residues in the CDR3. Per the germline V gene, CDR1 is SQVTM and CDR2 is ANQGSEA. V shed 5 bases and J 1 base; nucleotides not matched to a gene: 2. In nucleotides, the CDR3 is TGCAGCGTTTTGACAGGGTCCTACGAGCAGTACTTC. The encoded protein is CSVLTGSYEQYF.

This clone was counted a single time. The chain is built from TRBV7-2 and TRBJ2-2; 9 bases match TRBD2. CDR1 and CDR2 from the germline V gene are SGHTA and FQGNSA. Trimming at V came to 0 bases and at J to 3 bases, leaving 8 bases not matched to a gene. This CDR3 is 18 amino acids long. The CDR3 sequence: CASSLAGSGRGDTGELFF. The CDR3 DNA reads as TGTGCCAGCAGCTTAGCTGGTAGCGGGAGAGGGGACACCGGGGAGCTGTTTTTT.

This chain links TRBV27 with TRBJ1-6; the D gene is possibly TRBD1 (6 bases). The V end was cut by 6 bases, the J end by 6 bases, with 12 bases between. Germline values: CDR1 MNHEY, CDR2 SMNVEV (reference sequence). This CDR3 contains 14 residues. The CDR3 reads CASSLDSINSPLHF. The CDR3 coding sequence is TGTGCCAGCAGCTTGGACAGCATTAATTCACCCCTCCACTTT.

The chain joins TRBV27 to TRBJ1-4, with 10 bases lining up with TRBD1. This CDR3 comprises 19 residues. The germline V gene encodes CDR1 MNHEY and CDR2 SMNVEV (reference sequence). The V gene end was trimmed by 7 bases and the J gene end by 0 bases; junction bases not matched to a gene: 14. CDR3 in amino acids: CASTKLLGTGEATNEKLFF. In DNA, the CDR3 is TGTGCCAGCACTAAACTCCTGGGGACAGGGGAAGCAACTAATGAAAAACTGTTTTTT.

The sample holds one count of this clone. V usage is TRBV28 and J usage is TRBJ2-7, with TRBD2 identical over 7 bases. V shed 4 bases, J shed 6 bases, and the junction held 3 bases outside the gene matches. The germline CDR1 and CDR2 sequences are MDHEN and SYDVKM. The CDR3 sequence is 12 residues long. DNA of the CDR3: TGTGCCAGCAGTTGGGGCGGGGGCGAGCAGTACTTC. This sequence encodes CASSWGGGEQYF.

The CDR3 coding sequence is TGTGCCAGCACCGCTAGAGGTGTCGGGACAGATACGCAGTATTTT. It encodes CASTARGVGTDTQYF. The V call is TRBV2, the J call TRBJ2-3; D uncertain. The CDR3 contains 15 residues. Germline V lookup: CDR1 SNHLY, CDR2 FYNNEI. Trimming pared 7 bases from V and 3 bases from J, leaving 17 bases between.

The V and J genes are TRBV30 and TRBJ2-1, with 8 bases fitting TRBD2. The V gene end was trimmed by 1 base and the J gene end by 5 bases; junction bases not matched to a gene: 7. There are 15 residues in the CDR3. Germline V lookup: CDR1 GTSNPN, CDR2 SVGIG (reference sequence). CDR3 nucleotides: TGTGCCTGGAGTGAACTCGGCGGGGGGAACAATGAGCAGTTCTTC. Protein product: CAWSELGGGNNEQFF.

V and J are TRBV3-1 (or the pseudogene TRBV3-2) and TRBJ2-2; D gene unclear. Germline values: CDR1 LGHDT, CDR2 YNNKEL (reference sequence). Trimming removed 4 bases at V and 3 bases at J, with 9 bases between. CDR3 size: 14 residues. The CDR3 nucleotides read TGTGCCAGCAGCCCTGGAGTAGACACCGGGGAGCTGTTTTTT. Translated: CASSPGVDTGELFF.

The chain employs TRBV10-1 and TRBJ2-2; TRBD1 might be the D (6 bases). The CDR3 consists of 15 residues. V was clipped by 10 bases and J by 1 base, with 16 bases between them. Germline V gene sequence: CDR1 WNHNN, CDR2 SYGVQD (reference sequence). CDR3 bases: TGCGCCAATGTCAAGACAGGACAGAACACCGGGGAGCTGTTTTTT. It yields the protein CANVKTGQNTGELFF.

The genes are TRBV19 and TRBJ2-3; 7 bases line up with TRBD1. In germline, CDR1 is LNHDA, CDR2 SQIVND (reference sequence). The CDR3 extends over 15 amino acids. Losses at the gene ends were 2 bases for V and 2 bases for J; bases not matched to a gene: 4. The CDR3, as DNA: TGTGCCAGTAGTATATTGGGACAGTACACAGATACGCAGTATTTT. The encoded protein is CASSILGQYTDTQYF.

The chain carries TRBV3-1 (or the pseudogene TRBV3-2) and TRBJ2-3; 10 nucleotides agree with TRBD2. The CDR3 runs 15 residues. Germline lookup yields CDR1 LGHDT and CDR2 YNNKEL (reference sequence). The V segment lost 4 bases and the J segment 7 bases; nucleotides outside the gene matches: 8. This chain's CDR3 is CASSLGTSVFHTQYF. The CDR3 region has the DNA TGTGCCAGCAGCCTTGGGACTAGCGTTTTCCATACGCAGTATTTT.

J is TRBJ2-7 and V is TRBV18, with D possibly TRBD2 on 6 matching bases. The germline V gene encodes CDR1 KGHSH and CDR2 LQKENI. V was cut by 3 bases and J by 3 bases, with 12 bases left in between. CDR3 length: 14 amino acids. The CDR3 loop is CASSPRGSLYEQYF. CDR3 in DNA: TGTGCCAGCTCACCCCGGGGGTCCCTCTACGAGCAGTACTTC.